Shown below are 20 T cell receptor beta chains from a single sample sequenced in a study of T cell responses to AZD1222 COVID-19 vaccine. Profiling relied on immunoSEQ multiplex PCR, and the TCRdb table lists in-frame clones only, not all of them. The sample contains about 99,000 clones, around nine tenths of which appear only once. Material: peripheral blood, obtained on day 0 of AZD1222 vaccination. These receptors originate from an adult in good health.

The chain combines TRBV11-2 with TRBJ1-5, with TRBD1 matching 9 bases. The CDR3 length is 13 residues. Losses at the gene ends were 6 bases for V and 4 bases for J; bases not matched to a gene: 1. The germline gives CDR1 SGHAT, CDR2 FQNNGV. In DNA form, the CDR3 reads TGTGCCAGCAGAGGGACAGGGAATCAGCCCCAGCATTTT. Encoded protein: CASRGTGNQPQHF.

The chain employs TRBV7-2 and TRBJ2-7; D is possibly TRBD1 (6 bases). The length of the CDR3 is 14 residues. The ends were cut back, 5 bases at V and 4 bases at J, with 15 bases in the middle. Germline V CDR1 and CDR2: SGHTA, FQGNSA. The CDR3 sequence is CASSQGQGPYEQYF. In DNA form, the CDR3 reads TGTGCCAGCAGCCAGGGGCAGGGTCCTTACGAGCAGTACTTC.

J is TRBJ1-6 and V is TRBV5-6; no clear D gene. V dropped 0 bases and J dropped 10 bases, with 14 bases sitting between them. Germline V lookup: CDR1 SGHDT, CDR2 YYEEEE. CDR3 size: 15 residues. In nucleotides, the CDR3 is TGTGCCAGCAGCTTGGCATACGGGGTTGGCTCACCCCTCCACTTT. Translation gives CASSLAYGVGSPLHF.

The rearrangement links TRBV6-4 to TRBJ2-1; D is uncertain. There are 16 residues in the CDR3. V was pared by 0 bases and J by 7 bases, with 16 bases between. The germline CDR1 and CDR2 sequences are MRHNA and SNTAGT. This CDR3 is CASSDSGYRERNEQFF. Here the CDR3 DNA reads TGTGCCAGCAGTGACTCAGGCTACCGCGAAAGGAATGAGCAGTTCTTC.

The chain is built from TRBV30 and TRBJ2-1; TRBD2 aligns across 12 bases. With 3 bases clipped from V and 8 bases from J, the junction kept 5 bases outside the gene matches. CDR1 is GTSNPN, CDR2 SVGIG, per germline (reference sequence). The CDR3 sequence is 14 residues long. The CDR3 nucleotides are TGTGCCTGGAGACTAGCGGGGGGAGGGGATGAGCAGTTCTTC. Protein sequence: CAWRLAGGGDEQFF.

Here the CDR3 DNA reads TGTGCCAGCAGGGGCGGAGCGGGAGAAAGGTTTAATGAGCAGTTCTTC. It encodes CASRGGAGERFNEQFF. The chain recombines TRBV5-5 with TRBJ2-1, with 8 bases identical to TRBD2. Losses at the gene ends were 5 bases for V and 7 bases for J; bases not matched to a gene: 14. This CDR3 is built from 16 residues. Germline CDR1 SGHKS, CDR2 YYEKEE (reference sequence). Filled out from reference TRBV5-5 and TRBJ2-1, the complete variable domain reads DAGVTQSPTHLIKTRGQQVTLRCSPISGHKSVSWYQQVLGQGPQFIFQYYEKEERGRGNFPDRFSARQFPNYSSELNVNALLLGDSALYLCASRGGAGERFNEQFFGPGTRLTVL.

This clone was detected a few times. The CDR3 bases are TGTGCCAGCAGTGATATGGACCGCTCCTACGAGCAGTACTTC. The encoded protein is CASSDMDRSYEQYF. This sequence joins TRBV6-4 and TRBJ2-7; D is unclear. Trimming cost V 3 bases and J 0 bases, with 9 bases left between them. This CDR3 has 14 residues. Per germline, CDR1 MRHNA and CDR2 SNTAGT.

The chain links TRBV9 to TRBJ1-1; tentatively, D is TRBD1 (5 bases). This CDR3 is 15 amino acids long. Trimming shortened V by 7 bases and J by 2 bases, and 18 bases separated the two germline ends. Germline CDR1 is SGDLS and CDR2 is YYNGEE. CDR3 in amino acids: CASAPYGRANTEAFF. CDR3 DNA sequence: TGTGCCAGCGCACCATATGGCAGGGCAAACACTGAAGCTTTCTTT.

This clone appeared once. V gene TRBV19 combines with J gene TRBJ1-2; D ambiguous. Looked up from germline, CDR1 is LNHDA and CDR2 is SQIVND (reference sequence). Trimming stripped 7 bases from V and 5 bases from J, with 14 bases between. The CDR3 consists of 13 residues. The CDR3 nucleotides read TGTGCCAGTACCGATCGACGGATATATGGCTACACCTTC. Protein product: CASTDRRIYGYTF.

The chain carries TRBV3-1 (or the pseudogene TRBV3-2) and TRBJ1-1; 10 bases align to TRBD1. After removal of 4 bases from V and 5 bases from J, the junction contained 10 bases not matched to a gene. Germline lookup yields CDR1 LGHDT and CDR2 YNNKEL (reference sequence). This CDR3 is built from 16 residues. The CDR3 DNA reads as TGTGCCAGCAGCCGGGACAGGGGTCATCTGAGAACTGAAGCTTTCTTT. Encoded protein: CASSRDRGHLRTEAFF.

The rearrangement uses TRBV30 and TRBJ1-2; D possibly corresponds to TRBD1 (5 bases). Germline CDR1 and CDR2: GTSNPN and SVGIG (reference sequence). V lost 4 bases to trimming and J lost 5 bases, with 11 bases between them. This CDR3 contains 12 residues. CDR3: CAWTRGIYGYTF. The CDR3 DNA sequence: TGTGCCTGGACGAGGGGTATTTATGGCTACACCTTC.

The rearrangement uses TRBV10-3 and TRBJ2-3; 8 positions agree with TRBD2. Trimming took 2 bases from V and 3 from J; bases not matched to a gene: 1. The CDR3 sequence is 14 residues long. CDR1 and CDR2 (germline): ENHRY, SYGVKD. CDR3 residues: CAISEGLATDTQYF. As DNA, the CDR3 is TGTGCCATCAGTGAGGGACTAGCTACAGATACGCAGTATTTT.

This clone was counted only a few times. The chain combines TRBV18 with TRBJ1-4, with a possible D match to TRBD1 (6 bases). This CDR3 spans 16 amino acids. CDR1 and CDR2 from the germline V gene are KGHSH and LQKENI. Between the trimmed V and J ends, which lost 5 bases and 0 bases, there was a span of 13 bases. Here the CDR3 DNA reads TGTGCCAGCTCAGGACAGTTTCCTGCAACTAATGAAAAACTGTTTTTT. It specifies CASSGQFPATNEKLFF. Drawing the rest from reference TRBV18 and TRBJ1-4, the complete variable domain is NAGVMQNPRHLVRRRGQEARLRCSPMKGHSHVYWYRQLPEEGLKFMVYLQKENIIDESGMPKERFSAEFPKEGPSILRIQQVVRGDSAAYFCASSGQFPATNEKLFFGSGTQLSVL.

This rearrangement joins TRBV7-9 to TRBJ2-1, with 7 bases lining up with TRBD2. CDR3 size: 19 residues. V lost 5 bases, J lost 6 bases, and 22 bases stayed unmatched. Germline loops: CDR1 SEHNR, CDR2 FQNEAQ (reference sequence). Written as DNA, the CDR3 is TGTGCCAGCAGCCCTGCGTCTAGCGGAGGGTTGGGTATTTCCAATGAGCAGTTCTTC. It is translated as CASSPASSGGLGISNEQFF.

This chain links TRBV12-3 or TRBV12-4 with TRBJ1-6; D gene ambiguous. V lost 2 bases and J 6 bases, leaving 5 bases between the germline ends. The CDR3 has 13 amino acids. This chain's CDR3 is CASSLRLNSPLHF. CDR3 DNA: TGTGCCAGCAGTTTAAGGCTTAATTCACCCCTCCACTTT.

The gene calls are TRBV30 and TRBJ2-1; 10 bases map to TRBD2. Germline CDR1 reads GTSNPN; CDR2 reads SVGIG (reference sequence). This CDR3 is 15 amino acids long. Trimming cost V 3 bases and J 7 bases; bases outside gene matches: 9. CDR3 DNA: TGTGCCTGGAGGCCCTTAGCGGGGGGATGGAATGAGCAGTTCTTC. Translating it yields CAWRPLAGGWNEQFF.

The V gene is TRBV3-1 (or the pseudogene TRBV3-2), the J gene TRBJ1-1; TRBD1 aligns across 9 bases. V was pared by 0 bases and J by 6 bases, with 5 bases of the junction left unmatched. CDR1 and CDR2 from the germline V gene are LGHDT and YNNKEL (reference sequence). This CDR3 region has 15 residues. The CDR3 sequence is CASSQEGTGIPEAFF. CDR3 DNA sequence: TGTGCCAGCAGCCAAGAAGGGACAGGGATCCCTGAAGCTTTCTTT.

The chain recombines TRBV5-1 with TRBJ1-3; 11 bases align to TRBD1. In germline, CDR1 is SGHRS, CDR2 YFSETQ. V lost 5 bases and J lost 0; bases outside the gene matches: 4. This CDR3 spans 16 amino acids. In nucleotides, the CDR3 is TGCGCCAGCAGAAGGACAGGGGGCAGCTCTGGAAACACCATATATTTT. Translated: CASRRTGGSSGNTIYF. Full variable domain (outside the CDR3, taken from reference TRBV5-1 and TRBJ1-3): KAGVTQTPRYLIKTRGQQVTLSCSPISGHRSVSWYQQTPGQGLQFLFEYFSETQRNKGNFPGRFSGRQFSNSRSEMNVSTLELGDSALYLCASRRTGGSSGNTIYFGEGSWLTVV.

The V call is TRBV19, the J call TRBJ2-3; D remains ambiguous. The CDR3 is made up of 16 amino acids. Per germline, CDR1 LNHDA and CDR2 SQIVND (reference sequence). Trimming removed 3 bases from V and 1 base from J, with 14 bases in between. The CDR3 loop reads CASSIFGPGRTDTQYF. The CDR3 DNA follows: TGTGCCAGTAGTATTTTTGGGCCAGGCCGCACAGATACGCAGTATTTT.

The V gene is TRBV5-6, the J gene TRBJ1-3, with 8 nucleotides matching TRBD1. CDR3 length: 15 residues. J lost 2 bases, V lost 5 bases, and 6 bases had no gene match. Germline V gives CDR1 SGHDT, CDR2 YYEEEE. The CDR3 DNA follows: TGTGCCAGCAGTAGGACAGGGATCGCTGGAAACACCATATATTTT. Amino acid sequence: CASSRTGIAGNTIYF.